The rows below give T cell receptor beta chains drawn from one sample of a study of blood T cell repertoires in COVID-19. Libraries were prepared by immunoSEQ multiplex PCR; TCRdb keeps only in-frame clonotypes and omits some of them. The repertoire holds 110,000 or so clones, with roughly four fifths as singletons. Sequences were obtained from peripheral blood. These receptor sequences come from a woman at least 80 years old with acute or convalescent COVID-19. The CDR3 runs from the conserved cysteine through the conserved F or W. The order of the fields is J gene, V gene, clone size, D gene, CDR3 protein, CDR3 DNA. The D gene is left open where the match is weak. Clone size is shown for a subset of rows, as once, few, many or a class of expanded clone.

TRBJ2-7	TRBV5-1	once	TRBD2	CASSLLAGGLSSYEQYF	TGCGCCAGCAGCTTGTTAGCGGGAGGGTTGAGCTCCTACGAGCAGTACTTC
TRBJ2-2	TRBV10-3	-	TRBD2	CANSGAGADTGELFF	TGTGCCAACAGCGGTGCGGGAGCTGACACCGGGGAGCTGTTTTTT
TRBJ1-5	TRBV5-8	-	-	CASSLTGWGNQPQHF	TGTGCCAGCAGCTTAACAGGGTGGGGTAATCAGCCCCAGCATTTT
TRBJ1-3	TRBV27	-	-	CASSLKTDESGNTIYF	TGTGCCAGCAGTTTGAAAACAGATGAGTCTGGAAACACCATATATTTT
TRBJ1-4	TRBV5-1	-	TRBD1	CASSLGSSTGAREKLFF	TGCGCCAGCAGCTTGGGGTCCTCGACAGGGGCGCGGGAAAAACTGTTTTTT
TRBJ2-1	TRBV2	-	-	CAGREGGEQFF	TGTGCCGGCCGCGAGGGCGGTGAGCAGTTCTTC
TRBJ2-1	TRBV29-1	-	-	CSVELLDSALNEQFF	TGCAGCGTTGAATTGTTGGACAGTGCTCTTAATGAGCAGTTCTTC
TRBJ2-1	TRBV7-9	-	TRBD2	CASSLATSGTDNEQFF	TGTGCCAGCAGCTTGGCTACTAGCGGGACTGACAATGAGCAGTTCTTC
TRBJ1-2	TRBV27	-	-	CASSLRGLYGYTF	TGTGCCAGCAGTTTAAGGGGTCTATATGGCTACACCTTC
TRBJ2-5	TRBV10-3	-	-	CAIGRESETQYF	TGTGCCATCGGGAGAGAGTCGGAGACCCAGTACTTC
TRBJ2-1	TRBV7-9	-	TRBD1	CASSWTGDEQFF	TGTGCCAGCAGCTGGACAGGGGACGAGCAGTTCTTC
TRBJ1-3	TRBV12-3/TRBV12-4	-	-	CASSLTAGNTIYF	TGTGCCAGCAGTTTAACAGCTGGAAACACCATATATTTT
TRBJ2-1	TRBV27	few	TRBD2	CASSSPPRTSGIYNEQFF	TGTGCCAGCAGTTCCCCCCCCCGGACTAGCGGGATCTACAATGAGCAGTTCTTC
TRBJ2-7	TRBV28	-	TRBD2	CASIFSGGSREQYF	TGTGCCAGCATTTTTTCGGGGGGGTCTAGGGAGCAGTACTTC
TRBJ2-5	TRBV11-2	-	TRBD2	CASSPLRTSGVETQYF	TGTGCCAGCAGCCCTCTCCGGACTAGCGGGGTGGAGACCCAGTACTTC
TRBJ1-1	TRBV11-2	-	TRBD1	CASSLVWTGRRGNTEAFF	TGTGCCAGCAGCTTAGTGTGGACAGGGAGAAGGGGAAACACTGAAGCTTTCTTT
TRBJ1-1	TRBV30	-	TRBD1	CAWTGTGAMEAFF	TGTGCCTGGACCGGGACAGGGGCAATGGAAGCTTTCTTT
TRBJ2-5	TRBV2	many	-	CASKMEQVKETQYF	TGTGCCAGCAAGATGGAACAGGTCAAAGAGACCCAGTACTTC
TRBJ2-2	TRBV5-5	-	TRBD2	CASSLREGSTGELFF	TGTGCCAGCAGCTTGCGGGAGGGGAGCACCGGGGAGCTGTTTTTT
TRBJ2-1	TRBV5-1	-	-	CASSLGLADYNEQFF	TGCGCCAGCAGCTTGGGATTAGCTGATTACAATGAGCAGTTCTTC
TRBJ2-5	TRBV7-2	-	-	CASSRRADTETQYF	TGTGCCAGCAGCCGGAGGGCCGATACGGAGACCCAGTACTTC
TRBJ2-7	TRBV5-4	-	-	CASSYRAGAYEQYF	TGTGCCAGCAGCTACAGGGCGGGGGCCTACGAGCAGTACTTC
TRBJ2-2	TRBV9	-	TRBD2	CASSVLLAGVNTGELFF	TGTGCCAGCAGCGTCCTCCTAGCGGGGGTGAACACCGGGGAGCTGTTTTTT
TRBJ2-5	TRBV5-1	-	-	CASSLNDNQETQYF	TGCGCCAGCAGCTTGAACGACAACCAAGAGACCCAGTACTTC
TRBJ1-4	TRBV28	once	-	CASSLIRFNEKLFF	TGTGCCAGCAGTTTAATCAGATTTAATGAAAAACTGTTTTTT
TRBJ1-6	TRBV15	-	TRBD1	CATSRDRDRPNSPLHF	TGTGCCACCAGCAGAGACCGGGACAGGCCAAATTCACCCCTCCACTTT
TRBJ2-2	TRBV30	-	-	CAWSVIANTGELFF	TGTGCCTGGAGTGTTATCGCGAACACCGGGGAGCTGTTTTTT
TRBJ2-2	TRBV7-9	few	-	CASSLQFGQPEGELFF	TGTGCCAGCAGCTTACAATTTGGGCAGCCCGAGGGGGAGCTGTTTTTT
TRBJ1-1	TRBV7-9	-	TRBD1	CASSLVRGDTEAFF	TGTGCCAGCAGCTTAGTCAGGGGGGACACTGAAGCTTTCTTT
TRBJ2-6	TRBV19	-	-	CASSVSFSGANVLTF	TGTGCCAGTAGTGTCTCCTTTTCTGGGGCCAACGTCCTGACTTTC
TRBJ1-3	TRBV30	-	-	CAWSNRETGNTIYF	TGTGCCTGGAGTAACCGGGAGACGGGAAACACCATATATTTT